The 6 T cell receptor beta chains below all came from one sample that was sequenced in a study of identical twins. TCRdb recomputed calls from the 5' RACE reads with MiXCR, one row per CDR3 protein. The sample contains around 960,000 distinct CDR3 sequences, approximately 13% of which appear only once. These data were also filed under a second study, of yellow fever vaccine responses in identical twins.

Material: PBMCs. Receptors originate from a woman younger than 35 in good health.

This clonotype has just a few counts. V and J are TRBV5-1 and TRBJ2-5; D gene uncertain. This CDR3 has 14 amino acids. Germline V gene data show CDR1 as SGHRS and CDR2 as YFSETQ. V lost 0 bases to trimming and J lost 2 bases, with 8 bases between them. CDR3 residues: CASSLGVEQETQYF. In DNA form, the CDR3 reads TGCGCCAGCAGCTTGGGTGTGGAACAAGAGACCCAGTACTTC.

The chain joins TRBV12-3 or TRBV12-4 to TRBJ1-4; D call uncertain. V lost 2 bases to trimming and J lost 6 bases, with 7 bases between them. This CDR3 comprises 13 residues. The CDR3 coding sequence is TGTGCCAGCAGTTTAACTAGAGATGAAAAACTGTTTTTT. It codes for CASSLTRDEKLFF.

There are a few counts of this clonotype. This chain links TRBV12-3 or TRBV12-4 with TRBJ2-5; D not certain. The CDR3 is 12 residues long. V was trimmed by 7 bases and J by 7 bases, leaving 13 bases between them. The CDR3 nucleotides are TGTGCCAGCAACGGCGGAGAGGCGACCCAGTACTTC. This encodes CASNGGEATQYF.

The V and J genes are TRBV7-9 and TRBJ1-1; no definite D call. CDR1 and CDR2 from the germline V gene are SEHNR and FQNEAQ (reference sequence). The V and J ends lost 5 bases and 4 bases respectively, with 17 bases between them. The CDR3 is made up of 15 amino acids. The DNA for the CDR3 is TGTGCCAGCAGCCCAGAAGGGCGCTCGGGCACTGAAGCTTTCTTT. It codes for CASSPEGRSGTEAFF.

The gene calls are TRBV10-3 and TRBJ2-1, with D hard to call. CDR3 size: 11 residues. CDR1 is ENHRY and CDR2 is SYGVKD in the germline V gene. Trimming removed 6 bases at V and 7 bases at J, with 7 bases between. CDR3 sequence (DNA): TGTGCCATCAGCAATCAAAATGAGCAGTTCTTC. It is translated as CAISNQNEQFF.

This clonotype was seen more than once but under ten times. The chain uses TRBV3-1 and TRBJ1-5; 8 nucleotides line up with TRBD1. This CDR3 is built from 14 residues. Germline V lookup: CDR1 LGHDT, CDR2 YNNKEL (reference sequence). V gave up 3 bases and J gave up 6 bases; unmatched junction bases: 4. CDR3: CASSQGTGAQPQHF. The CDR3 DNA is TGTGCCAGCAGCCAGGGGACAGGAGCTCAGCCCCAGCATTTT.